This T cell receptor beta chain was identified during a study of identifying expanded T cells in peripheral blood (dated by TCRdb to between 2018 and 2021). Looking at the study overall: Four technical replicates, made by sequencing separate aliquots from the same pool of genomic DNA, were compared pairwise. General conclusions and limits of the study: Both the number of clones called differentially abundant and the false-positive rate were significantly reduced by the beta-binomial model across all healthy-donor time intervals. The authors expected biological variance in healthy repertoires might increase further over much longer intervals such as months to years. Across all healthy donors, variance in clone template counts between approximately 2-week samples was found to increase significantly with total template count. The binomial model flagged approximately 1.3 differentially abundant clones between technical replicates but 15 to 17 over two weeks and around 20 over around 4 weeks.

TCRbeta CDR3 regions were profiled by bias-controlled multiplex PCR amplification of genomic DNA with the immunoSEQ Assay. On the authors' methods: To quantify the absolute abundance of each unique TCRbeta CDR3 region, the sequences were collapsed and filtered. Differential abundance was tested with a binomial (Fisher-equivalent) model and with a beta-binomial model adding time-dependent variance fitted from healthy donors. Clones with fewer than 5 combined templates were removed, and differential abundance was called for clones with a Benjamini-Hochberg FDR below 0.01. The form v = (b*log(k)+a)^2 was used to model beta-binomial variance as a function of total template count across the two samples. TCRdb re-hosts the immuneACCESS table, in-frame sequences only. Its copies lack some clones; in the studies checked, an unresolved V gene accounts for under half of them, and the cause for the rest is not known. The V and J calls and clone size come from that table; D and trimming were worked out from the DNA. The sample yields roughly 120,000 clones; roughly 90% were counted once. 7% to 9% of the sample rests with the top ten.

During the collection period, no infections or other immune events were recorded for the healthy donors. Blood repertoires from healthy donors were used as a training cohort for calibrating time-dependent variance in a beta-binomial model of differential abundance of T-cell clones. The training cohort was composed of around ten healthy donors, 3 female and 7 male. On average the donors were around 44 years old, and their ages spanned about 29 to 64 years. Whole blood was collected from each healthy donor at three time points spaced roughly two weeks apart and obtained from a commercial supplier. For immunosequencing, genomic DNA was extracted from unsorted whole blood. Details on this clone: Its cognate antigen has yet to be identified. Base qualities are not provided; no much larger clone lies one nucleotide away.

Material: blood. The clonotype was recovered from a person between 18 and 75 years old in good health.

The sequenced DNA is TGTGCCAGCAGCCCCGGGGGGGTATCCTACGAGCAGTACTTC. It translates to CASSPGGVSYEQYF. The chain is made from TRBV6-5 and TRBJ2-7, with 8 bases aligning to TRBD2. V is cut back by 6 bases and J by 1 base, with 5 bases in the junction unmatched. The CDR3 runs 14 residues from the cysteine to the phenylalanine. The sequence is cut down to CDR3 DNA, 42 bases in frame from base 1. The germline V gene yields MNHEY for CDR1 and SVGAGI for CDR2.